The 22 T cell receptor beta chains below all came from one sample that was sequenced in a study of beta chain features in type 1 diabetes. Sequencing targeted expressed TCRB transcripts, as all isolated RNA had been reverse transcribed. Some clones are missing from TCRdb's copy, which holds only in-frame ones; the method was immunoSEQ multiplex PCR. The data contain 400,000 to 500,000 clones, over 11% of them seen just once; the ten biggest clones take up around 0.035%. The sequencing sample was made of naive CD4+ T cells from blood. The origin of the receptors is a man aged 25 to 45 in good health.

This clone was detected only a few times. The rearrangement uses TRBV6-1 and TRBJ2-3, with D unresolved. Trimming took 1 base from V and 7 from J, leaving 9 bases between them. The germline CDR1 and CDR2 sequences are MNHNS and SASEGT. The CDR3 spans 13 residues. CDR3 nucleotides: TGTGCCAGCAGTGAAGTGTACGTTTATACGCAGTATTTT. Amino acid sequence: CASSEVYVYTQYF.

This chain links TRBV7-8 with TRBJ2-1, with D perhaps TRBD1 or TRBD2 (5 bases each). Germline lookup yields CDR1 SGHVS and CDR2 FQNEAQ. The CDR3 is 15 amino acids. Trimming cost V 5 bases and J 5 bases, with 16 bases left between them. The DNA for the CDR3 is TGTGCCAGCAGCGACCCGGGACCAACAAACAATGAGCAGTTCTTC. It encodes CASSDPGPTNNEQFF.

This clone was counted many times. A much larger clone is a single base away; this may be a read error. The V and J genes are TRBV13 and TRBJ2-5; D gene ambiguous. This CDR3 has 11 residues. Germline V lookup: CDR1 PRHDT, CDR2 FYEKMQ (reference sequence). V was shortened by 3 bases and J by 4 bases, with 3 bases between the two germline ends. The CDR3 sequence: CASSFRETQYF. The CDR3 nucleotides are TGTGCCAGCAGCTTCCGAGAGACCCAGTACTTC.

This clone was detected a few times. The genes are TRBV7-8 and TRBJ2-6; the D is unclear. Germline V gene sequence: CDR1 SGHVS, CDR2 FQNEAQ. V lost 1 base and J 8 bases, leaving 6 bases between the germline ends. The CDR3 loop spans 13 amino acids. DNA of the CDR3: TGTGCCAGCAGCTTAGTGGGGACCAACGTCCTGACTTTC. This sequence encodes CASSLVGTNVLTF.

This clone was counted between two and nine times. This chain connects TRBV2 to TRBJ1-1; D possibly corresponds to TRBD1 (5 bases). The CDR3 totals 14 residues. V lost 3 bases and J 1 base, leaving 9 bases between the germline ends. Germline V gene lookup returns CDR1 SNHLY and CDR2 FYNNEI. CDR3 residues: CASSDGRGNTEAFF. The DNA of the CDR3 is TGTGCCAGCAGTGATGGAAGGGGGAACACTGAAGCTTTCTTT. The full variable domain, completed using reference TRBV2 and TRBJ1-1, is EPEVTQTPSHQVTQMGQEVILRCVPISNHLYFYWYRQILGQKVEFLVSFYNNEISEKSEIFDDQFSVERPDGSNFTLKIRSTKLEDSAMYFCASSDGRGNTEAFFGQGTRLTVV.

This clone was picked up a small number of times. The chain carries TRBV29-1 and TRBJ2-5; a possible D gene is TRBD2 (7 bases). Trimming left V 7 bases short and J 1 base short, with 13 bases between. CDR1 SQVTM and CDR2 ANQGSEA come from the germline V gene. The CDR3 is made up of 13 amino acids. DNA for the CDR3: TGCAGCGCAGCGGGACAAACCCAAGAGACCCAGTACTTC. It translates to CSAAGQTQETQYF.

V usage is TRBV19 and J usage is TRBJ2-7; no reliable D call. Germline CDR1 and CDR2: LNHDA and SQIVND (reference sequence). Trimming stripped 3 bases from V and 0 bases from J, with 12 bases between. CDR3 size: 15 residues. CDR3: CASSMGRLGSYEQYF. The CDR3 DNA is TGTGCCAGTAGTATGGGCAGGTTGGGCTCCTACGAGCAGTACTTC.

This clone was counted at least ten times. This chain joins TRBV7-2 and TRBJ2-3; TRBD2 might be the D (5 bases). V was pared by 3 bases and J by 1 base, with 8 bases between. Germline values: CDR1 SGHTA, CDR2 FQGNSA. The CDR3 contains 14 residues. CDR3 DNA: TGTGCCAGCAGCTTGAATAGCGGCACAGATACGCAGTATTTT. It encodes CASSLNSGTDTQYF. Based on the CDR3 plus reference TRBV7-2 and TRBJ2-3, the full variable domain is GAGVSQSPSNKVTEKGKDVELRCDPISGHTALYWYRQSLGQGLEFLIYFQGNSAPDKSGLPSDRFSAERTGGSVSTLTIQRTQQEDSAVYLCASSLNSGTDTQYFGPGTRLTVL.

V and J are TRBV30 and TRBJ1-1; D is possibly TRBD1 (5 bases). The CDR3 is 13 residues long. The germline CDR1 and CDR2 sequences are GTSNPN and SVGIG (reference sequence). V was cut by 8 bases and J by 1 base, with 14 bases left in between. CDR3 DNA sequence: TGTGCCAGCCAGGGCAGAGAGAACACTGAAGCTTTCTTT. Protein: CASQGRENTEAFF.

Many counts were recorded for this clone. The J gene is TRBJ1-1, the V gene TRBV29-1; D ambiguous. This CDR3 contains 13 residues. Germline V lookup: CDR1 SQVTM, CDR2 ANQGSEA. V dropped 2 bases and J dropped 1 base, with 8 bases sitting between them. The CDR3 loop reads CSVEPTANTEAFF. The CDR3 DNA is TGCAGCGTTGAACCCACAGCGAACACTGAAGCTTTCTTT.

This clone has ten or more counts. The rearrangement uses TRBV25-1 and TRBJ1-2; 10 positions match TRBD1. This CDR3 has 15 amino acids. Germline V lookup: CDR1 MGHDK, CDR2 SYGVNS. Germline trimming cut 5 bases from V and 7 bases from J; bases unmatched to any gene: 10. The CDR3 spells CASSTPGGQGPGYTF. The CDR3 DNA reads TGTGCCAGCAGTACACCTGGGGGACAGGGGCCTGGCTACACCTTC.

This clone was seen only a few times. The chain combines TRBV4-3 with TRBJ2-7, with TRBD1 identical over 10 bases. V was clipped by 4 bases and J by 2 bases; unmatched bases: 5. The CDR3 length is 15 residues. The germline V gene encodes CDR1 LGHNA and CDR2 YSLEER. The CDR3 nucleotides are TGCGCCAGCAGCCCGCCGGGACAGGGGCCCTACGAGCAGTACGTC. It specifies CASSPPGQGPYEQYV.

The chain joins TRBV4-3 to TRBJ2-5; 11 bases agree with TRBD2. This CDR3 comprises 18 residues. Germline CDR1 LGHNA, CDR2 YSLEER. V was pared by 1 base and J by 5 bases, with 12 bases of the junction left unmatched. The CDR3 bases are TGCGCCAGCAGCCAAGGGCGTATTAGCGGGGGGGCCGGGGAGACCCAGTACTTC. This codes for CASSQGRISGGAGETQYF.

This clone was observed a handful of times. In the same sample, other DNA sequences code for this CDR3. The chain is built from TRBV7-2 and TRBJ1-5, with D maybe TRBD1 (6 bases). The CDR3 has 14 amino acids. The germline V gene encodes CDR1 SGHTA and CDR2 FQGNSA. Trimming took off 0 bases at V and 6 bases at J, with 9 bases between the two ends. CDR3 protein: CASSLAAGAQPQHF. CDR3 DNA: TGTGCCAGCAGCTTAGCGGCAGGGGCTCAGCCCCAGCATTTT.

The J gene is TRBJ2-6, the V gene TRBV2; maybe TRBD2 (6 bases). Between the trimmed V and J ends, which lost 7 bases and 1 base, there was a span of 14 bases. The CDR3 is 16 amino acids. Germline loops: CDR1 SNHLY, CDR2 FYNNEI. CDR3 in DNA: TGTGCCAGCACCCTAGACGGGGGATCTGGGGCCAACGTCCTGACTTTC. This sequence encodes CASTLDGGSGANVLTF.

This clone was found a few times. The V and J genes are TRBV30 and TRBJ1-2, with a possible D match to TRBD1 (5 bases). The CDR3 length is 14 residues. Trimming cost V 2 bases and J 4 bases, with 14 bases left between them. The germline gives CDR1 GTSNPN, CDR2 SVGIG (reference sequence). The CDR3 DNA follows: TGTGCCTGGAGTCCGGGACGGAGATTCTATGGCTACACCTTC. Translating gives CAWSPGRRFYGYTF. Looking up the rest from reference TRBV30 and TRBJ1-2 gives the full variable domain: SQTIHQWPATLVQPVGSPLSLECTVEGTSNPNLYWYRQAAGRGLQLLFYSVGIGQISSEVPQNLSASRPQDRQFILSSKKLLLSDSGFYLCAWSPGRRFYGYTFGSGTRLTVV.

V and J are TRBV7-2 and TRBJ2-5; 13 nucleotides match TRBD2. V shed 4 bases and J 7 bases; nucleotides not matched to a gene: 6. Germline CDR1 reads SGHTA; CDR2 reads FQGNSA. The CDR3 totals 15 residues. CDR3 nucleotides: TGTGCCAGCAGCTCGGGACTAGCGGGGCTCGGGACCCAGTACTTC. Amino acids: CASSSGLAGLGTQYF.

The chain is built from TRBV4-1 and TRBJ1-4; no definite D call. This CDR3 comprises 14 residues. V dropped 2 bases and J dropped 8 bases, with 12 bases sitting between them. Germline V gives CDR1 MGHRA, CDR2 YSYEKL. For the CDR3, the DNA is TGCGCCAGCAGCCAATCCGGGGATCGCGAAAAACTGTTTTTT. Protein product: CASSQSGDREKLFF.

This clone was observed a few times. CDR3 nucleotides: TGTGCCAGCTCGCCTCGCCCCGGGACTAGCGGGGGCGATGAGCAGTTCTTC. It codes for CASSPRPGTSGGDEQFF. The gene calls are TRBV18 and TRBJ2-1; 14 nucleotides match TRBD2. V lost 6 bases and J lost 8; bases outside the gene matches: 12. This CDR3 comprises 17 residues. CDR1 is KGHSH and CDR2 is LQKENI in the germline V gene.

There are a few counts of this clone. The J gene is TRBJ1-1, the V gene TRBV19; D is ambiguous. Trimming took off 7 bases at V and 1 base at J, with 22 bases between the two ends. Germline V gene lookup returns CDR1 LNHDA and CDR2 SQIVND (reference sequence). CDR3 length: 17 amino acids. CDR3 region: CASTMSRGEGWNTEAFF. The CDR3 DNA sequence: TGTGCCAGTACCATGTCCCGCGGAGAGGGCTGGAACACTGAAGCTTTCTTT.

The chain joins TRBV20-1 to TRBJ2-1, with unresolved D. Looked up from germline, CDR1 is DFQATT and CDR2 is SNEGSKA (reference sequence). With 8 bases removed from V and 4 bases from J, the gap between germline ends came to 9 bases. CDR3 length: 11 amino acids. The CDR3 nucleotides read TGCAGTTTACCTATGTACAATGAGCAGTTCTTC. Translation: CSLPMYNEQFF.

This chain joins TRBV18 and TRBJ2-7; 7 bases fit TRBD1. V shed 6 bases, J shed 6 bases, and the junction held 11 bases outside the gene matches. From germline, CDR1 is KGHSH and CDR2 LQKENI. This CDR3 has 14 amino acids. DNA for the CDR3: TGTGCCAGCTCGCCCGGGACAGTGATGGCCGAGCAGTACGTC. Protein product: CASSPGTVMAEQYV.